These 23 T cell receptor beta chains were all obtained from the same sample, sequenced in a study of T cell repertoires in cytomegalovirus infection. TCRdb fed the reads into MiXCR, producing one record per CDR3 protein. The repertoire holds about 240,000 distinct CDR3 sequences, with under 8.5% as singletons. Sequencing was performed on PBMCs. The receptors were gathered from a human donor in good health (CMV status not recorded). Some clones in this sample may be carry-over from other donors' samples.

This clonotype appeared many times. The V gene is TRBV6-6, the J gene TRBJ2-1; the D gene is possibly TRBD1 (6 bases). V was cut by 6 bases and J by 8 bases, with 11 bases left in between. This CDR3 has 12 residues. From germline, CDR1 is MNHNY and CDR2 SVGAGI (reference sequence). The CDR3 nucleotides are TGTGCCAGCAGCCCACAGGGCGATGAGCAGTTCTTC. Amino acids: CASSPQGDEQFF.

In its sample, this clonotype was seen a few times. This chain uses TRBV29-1 with TRBJ1-2, with 9 bases matching TRBD1. V lost 8 bases, J lost 7 bases, and 8 bases stayed unmatched. CDR1 and CDR2 (germline): SQVTM, ANQGSEA. The CDR3 contains 12 residues. The CDR3: CSSRDRATGYTF. The CDR3 DNA follows: TGCAGCTCACGGGACAGGGCCACTGGCTACACCTTC.

In its sample, this clonotype was seen a few times. The chain uses TRBV20-1 and TRBJ2-3, with 8 bases matching TRBD1. CDR1 and CDR2 (germline): DFQATT, SNEGSKA (reference sequence). V gave up 3 bases and J gave up 2 bases; unmatched junction bases: 4. CDR3 length: 14 amino acids. The CDR3 nucleotides are TGCAGTGCTAGGAGGGACAGGATCACAGATACGCAGTATTTT. This translates into CSARRDRITDTQYF.

This clonotype was counted many times. This chain uses TRBV7-3 with TRBJ1-2, with D hard to call. The germline V and J ends were trimmed by 8 bases and 3 bases, with 13 bases remaining between them. The CDR3 has 13 amino acids. CDR1 SGHTA and CDR2 FQGTGA come from the germline V gene. CDR3 residues: CASSPTSDYGYTF. In DNA, the CDR3 is TGTGCCAGCTCCCCCACCTCGGACTATGGCTACACCTTC.

Many counts were recorded for this clonotype. This sequence joins TRBV7-9 and TRBJ1-1; D ambiguous. This CDR3 is built from 14 residues. Trimming left V 4 bases short and J 6 bases short, with 15 bases between. Germline V gene lookup returns CDR1 SEHNR and CDR2 FQNEAQ (reference sequence). The CDR3 reads CASSSNFWEAEAFF. CDR3 coding DNA: TGTGCCAGCAGCTCTAACTTCTGGGAGGCTGAAGCTTTCTTT. The variable domain in full, completed from reference TRBV7-9 and TRBJ1-1, reads DTGVSQNPRHKITKRGQNVTFRCDPISEHNRLYWYRQTLGQGPEFLTYFQNEAQLEKSRLLSDRFSAERPKGSFSTLEIQRTEQGDSAMYLCASSSNFWEAEAFFGQGTRLTVV.

The table lists this clonotype with many counts. The chain uses TRBV7-8 and TRBJ1-2, with a weak D call TRBD1 (6 bases). CDR1 and CDR2 (germline): SGHVS, FQNEAQ. This CDR3 contains 16 residues. With 4 bases removed from V and 4 bases from J, the gap between germline ends came to 19 bases. The CDR3 protein is CASSSYRVAAGYGYTF. CDR3 sequence (DNA): TGTGCCAGCAGCTCATACAGGGTTGCAGCCGGCTATGGCTACACCTTC.

In its sample, this clonotype was seen many times. V usage is TRBV7-8 and J usage is TRBJ2-7, with 7 bases that match TRBD1. The germline CDR1 and CDR2 sequences are SGHVS and FQNEAQ. The CDR3 loop spans 15 amino acids. The V gene end was trimmed by 1 base and the J gene end by 5 bases; junction bases not matched to a gene: 8. CDR3 bases: TGTGCCAGCAGCTTAGTTTGGACAGGTCCCGACGAGCAGTACTTC. This gives the protein CASSLVWTGPDEQYF.

This clonotype was observed at least ten times. The CDR3 loop is CAISGGRGKDTQYF. CDR3 coding DNA: TGTGCCATCAGTGGGGGCAGGGGGAAAGATACGCAGTATTTT. The chain joins TRBV10-3 to TRBJ2-3; 7 positions match TRBD1. Trimming took 4 bases from V and 5 from J; bases not matched to a gene: 6. This CDR3 comprises 14 residues. Germline values: CDR1 ENHRY, CDR2 SYGVKD.

This clonotype appeared many times. The V call is TRBV7-2, the J call TRBJ2-7; 8 bases match TRBD1. V was pared by 4 bases and J by 5 bases, with 10 bases of the junction left unmatched. Germline assignment: CDR1 SGHTA and CDR2 FQGNSA. This CDR3 has 15 amino acids. The CDR3 DNA is TGTGCCAGCAGCTCTAGACAGGGGAATTTACACGAGCAGTACTTC. Amino acid sequence: CASSSRQGNLHEQYF.

This clonotype was counted many times. The genes are TRBV7-3 and TRBJ2-3; 9 bases map to TRBD2. This CDR3 has 18 residues. Germline V gene lookup returns CDR1 SGHTA and CDR2 FQGTGA. After removal of 5 bases from V and 0 bases from J, the junction contained 12 bases not matched to a gene. CDR3 protein: CASSHLGVAGASTDTQYF. Here the CDR3 DNA reads TGTGCCAGCAGCCACCTTGGAGTAGCGGGGGCCAGCACAGATACGCAGTATTTT.

This clonotype has at least ten counts. The J gene is TRBJ2-7, the V gene TRBV7-2; 7 positions agree with TRBD1. The V gene's germline CDR1 is SGHTA and CDR2 FQGNSA. J lost 1 base, V lost 1 base, and 4 bases had no gene match. The CDR3 is 15 amino acids. The CDR3 nucleotides read TGTGCCAGCAGCTTAGTTAAGGACAGGTCCTACGAGCAGTACTTC. Translation gives CASSLVKDRSYEQYF.

The chain employs TRBV19 and TRBJ2-2; TRBD1 agrees at 9 bases. Germline assignment: CDR1 LNHDA and CDR2 SQIVND (reference sequence). The CDR3 extends over 15 amino acids. V trimming: 3 bases; J trimming: 5 bases; junction bases outside the gene matches: 4. The CDR3 is CASSIEGQGTGELFF. DNA for the CDR3: TGTGCCAGTAGTATTGAAGGACAGGGGACCGGGGAGCTGTTTTTT.

This clonotype was seen repeatedly, ten times or more. This chain links TRBV7-8 with TRBJ1-1; tentatively, D is TRBD1 (6 bases). The germline CDR1 and CDR2 sequences are SGHVS and FQNEAQ. The V end lost 0 bases, the J end lost 6 bases, and 14 bases lay between the germline ends. The CDR3 covers 15 residues. In DNA, the CDR3 is TGTGCCAGCAGCTTAGCGAGGGGGTTAGGCCCTGAAGCTTTCTTT. This sequence encodes CASSLARGLGPEAFF.

This clonotype was seen a handful of times. The genes are TRBV6-8 and TRBJ2-2, with D hard to call. V was trimmed by 2 bases and J by 8 bases, leaving 9 bases between them. Germline V gene data show CDR1 as MNHGY and CDR2 as SAAAGT. This CDR3 region has 13 residues. The CDR3 region has the DNA TGTGCCAGCAGTTACGCGCGGCTGGGGGAGCTGTTTTTT. It encodes CASSYARLGELFF.

This clonotype was seen ten or more times. The chain has TRBV20-1 and TRBJ2-7; TRBD2 aligns across 16 bases. Germline assignment: CDR1 DFQATT and CDR2 SNEGSKA (reference sequence). The CDR3 covers 17 residues. Trimming took 4 bases from V and 4 from J; bases not matched to a gene: 10. CDR3 nucleotide sequence: TGCAGTGCTAAAAAGGGACTAGCGGGGGGGCAGGCTTACGAGCAGTACTTC. Its protein product is CSAKKGLAGGQAYEQYF.

This clonotype was counted between two and nine times. The CDR3 coding sequence is TGCAGTGCCTATCACGTGAAAATATCTGAAGCTTTCTTT. Its protein product is CSAYHVKISEAFF. The rearrangement links TRBV20-1 to TRBJ1-1; no clear D. The CDR3 spans 13 residues. V was shortened by 6 bases and J by 6 bases, with 17 bases between the two germline ends. The germline CDR1 and CDR2 sequences are DFQATT and SNEGSKA (reference sequence).

This clonotype has at least ten counts. The chain combines TRBV20-1 with TRBJ2-5; D could derive from TRBD1 or TRBD2 (5 bases each). This CDR3 has 14 amino acids. The V end was cut by 1 base, the J end by 1 base, with 10 bases between. Looked up from germline, CDR1 is DFQATT and CDR2 is SNEGSKA (reference sequence). The CDR3 spells CSARVFGGQETQYF. CDR3 sequence (DNA): TGCAGTGCTAGAGTTTTTGGGGGCCAAGAGACCCAGTACTTC.

This clonotype has just a few counts. This rearrangement joins TRBV7-2 to TRBJ2-7; D is perhaps TRBD1 (6 bases). From germline, CDR1 is SGHTA and CDR2 FQGNSA. This CDR3 spans 18 amino acids. Trimming pared 4 bases from V and 2 bases from J, leaving 24 bases between. CDR3 amino acids: CASSSRAAPGQVTYEQYF. The CDR3 coding sequence is TGTGCCAGCAGCTCCCGGGCTGCTCCGGGACAAGTCACCTACGAGCAGTACTTC. The complete variable domain, with remaining parts taken from reference TRBV7-2 and TRBJ2-7, reads GAGVSQSPSNKVTEKGKDVELRCDPISGHTALYWYRQSLGQGLEFLIYFQGNSAPDKSGLPSDRFSAERTGGSVSTLTIQRTQQEDSAVYLCASSSRAAPGQVTYEQYFGPGTRLTVT.

The sample holds many counts of this clonotype. J is TRBJ2-3 and V is TRBV11-2, with D uncertain. Trimming pared 4 bases from V and 4 bases from J, leaving 18 bases between. CDR3 length equals 16 residues. Germline V gene sequence: CDR1 SGHAT, CDR2 FQNNGV. CDR3 DNA sequence: TGTGCCAGCAGCTGGAGACTCCCTCCTCCCCCAGATACGCAGTATTTT. It encodes CASSWRLPPPPDTQYF.

This clonotype occurred many times. The chain carries TRBV12-3 or TRBV12-4 and TRBJ2-5; no clear D gene. V lost 0 bases and J 2 bases, leaving 7 bases between the germline ends. This CDR3 spans 14 amino acids. CDR3 coding DNA: TGTGCCAGCAGTTTAGCGTTGGGACAAGAGACCCAGTACTTC. Amino acid sequence: CASSLALGQETQYF.

The chain recombines TRBV6-6 with TRBJ2-4; 8 bases fit TRBD2. Germline lookup yields CDR1 MNHNY and CDR2 SVGAGI (reference sequence). CDR3 length equals 13 residues. V shed 6 bases and J 9 bases; nucleotides not matched to a gene: 7. The CDR3 reads CASRELAAGIQYF. The CDR3 DNA sequence: TGTGCCAGCAGAGAACTAGCGGCGGGCATTCAGTACTTC.

Ten or more counts support this clonotype. The junction does not match germline at one end; this may be a read error. This chain connects TRBV6-1 to TRBJ2-3, with 9 positions matching TRBD1. Germline lookup yields CDR1 MNHNS and CDR2 SASEGT. The CDR3 has 15 amino acids. The CDR3 DNA follows: TGTGCCAGCAGCGAAGGGACAGGGTATTTTCATACGCAGTATTTT. Translated, it gives CASSEGTGYFHTQYF.

This clonotype has ten or more counts. This chain connects TRBV20-1 to TRBJ2-5, with a tentative D call TRBD1 (5 bases). This CDR3 has 13 amino acids. Deletions cut 6 bases from V and 3 bases from J, with 14 bases between. The germline CDR1 and CDR2 sequences are DFQATT and SNEGSKA (reference sequence). CDR3 loop: CSAFGAWEETQYF. The CDR3 DNA follows: TGCAGTGCCTTTGGGGCCTGGGAAGAGACCCAGTACTTC.